A selection of T cell receptor beta chains follows, all from one sample in a study of T cell responses to AZD1222 COVID-19 vaccine. TCRdb's table, derived via immunoSEQ multiplex PCR, lists solely in-frame clones and lacks some. The data show 200,000 or so clones, with almost 95% seen just once and roughly 8.4% held by the top ten. The sample consisted of peripheral blood, taken on day 0 of AZD1222 vaccination. The source is an adult in good health. The CDR3 runs from the conserved cysteine through the conserved F or W. A D gene is named only where the DNA matches it firmly. The size of a clone is reported for some rows only, either as once, few or many, or as a class for expanded clones.

D: NA; size: NA; J: TRBJ1-1; V: TRBV7-9; CDR3: CASSPPFREGTEAFF; DNA: TGTGCCAGCAGCCCCCCTTTCCGGGAAGGGACTGAAGCTTTCTTT
D: NA; size: once; J: TRBJ1-2; V: TRBV27; CDR3: CASRFRDTSGGYTF; DNA: TGTGCCAGCAGGTTCCGCGACACATCGGGGGGCTACACCTTC
D: NA; size: NA; J: TRBJ2-5; V: TRBV7-9; CDR3: CASSLGTTVGYQETQYF; DNA: TGTGCCAGCAGCTTGGGGACGACGGTAGGGTACCAAGAGACCCAGTACTTC
D: NA; size: NA; J: TRBJ1-3; V: TRBV10-3; CDR3: CAITSGNTIYF; DNA: TGTGCCATTACCAGTGGAAACACCATATATTTT
D: TRBD1; size: NA; J: TRBJ1-1; V: TRBV18; CDR3: CASSRDREIGEAFF; DNA: TGTGCCAGCTCAAGGGACAGGGAAATCGGTGAAGCTTTCTTT
D: NA; size: once; J: TRBJ2-2; V: TRBV5-6; CDR3: CASSLDQDSNTGELFF; DNA: TGTGCCAGCAGCTTGGATCAGGATTCGAACACCGGGGAGCTGTTTTTT
D: TRBD1; size: once; J: TRBJ1-4; V: TRBV19; CDR3: CASSIVRGRGEKLFF; DNA: TGTGCCAGTTCGATCGTGAGGGGGCGAGGGGAAAAACTGTTTTTT
D: NA; size: NA; J: TRBJ2-1; V: TRBV3-1/TRBV3-2; CDR3: CASSHRTVSSYNEQFF; DNA: TGTGCCAGCAGCCACCGGACTGTGAGCTCCTACAATGAGCAGTTCTTC
D: NA; size: NA; J: TRBJ2-7; V: TRBV2; CDR3: CASGSGSYEQYF; DNA: TGTGCCAGCGGGAGTGGGTCGTACGAGCAGTACTTC
D: NA; size: NA; J: TRBJ2-2; V: TRBV11-2; CDR3: CASSGAWGTGELFF; DNA: TGTGCCAGCAGTGGGGCCTGGGGGACCGGGGAGCTGTTTTTT
D: NA; size: NA; J: TRBJ2-5; V: TRBV7-8; CDR3: CASSLVGRTSSKETQYF; DNA: TGTGCCAGCAGCTTAGTGGGGCGGACCTCCTCTAAAGAGACCCAGTACTTC
D: TRBD1; size: NA; J: TRBJ1-3; V: TRBV5-8; CDR3: CASSFPGTAGNTIYF; DNA: TGTGCCAGCAGCTTTCCCGGGACAGCTGGAAACACCATATATTTT
D: TRBD1; size: NA; J: TRBJ1-5; V: TRBV27; CDR3: CASSFTGGEQPQHF; DNA: TGTGCCAGCAGTTTCACAGGGGGCGAGCAGCCCCAGCATTTT
D: TRBD1; size: NA; J: TRBJ2-5; V: TRBV24-1; CDR3: CATSEPTGGLETQYF; DNA: TGTGCCACCAGTGAACCGACAGGGGGCCTCGAGACCCAGTACTTC
D: NA; size: NA; J: TRBJ1-6; V: TRBV6-5; CDR3: CASSYSGSPLHF; DNA: TGTGCCAGCAGTTACAGTGGTTCACCCCTCCACTTT
D: TRBD1; size: NA; J: TRBJ1-1; V: TRBV11-1; CDR3: CASSFAGQASRTEAFF; DNA: TGTGCCAGCAGCTTTGCCGGACAGGCGTCACGGACTGAAGCTTTCTTT
D: TRBD1; size: NA; J: TRBJ2-7; V: TRBV27; CDR3: CASSFTTGLGEQYF; DNA: TGTGCCAGCAGTTTCACGACAGGGTTGGGCGAGCAGTACTTC
D: NA; size: NA; J: TRBJ2-1; V: TRBV4-2; CDR3: CASSQLPDGNYNEQFF; DNA: TGTGCCAGCAGCCAATTACCGGACGGTAACTACAATGAGCAGTTCTTC
D: TRBD2; size: NA; J: TRBJ2-4; V: TRBV4-3; CDR3: CASSQARTGGGRAENIQYF; DNA: TGCGCCAGCAGCCAGGCACGGACCGGGGGCGGGAGGGCCGAAAACATTCAGTACTTC
D: TRBD1; size: once; J: TRBJ1-6; V: TRBV6-5; CDR3: CASSYSGTGESPLHF; DNA: TGTGCCAGCAGTTACTCCGGGACAGGGGAATCACCCCTCCACTTT
D: TRBD1; size: NA; J: TRBJ1-1; V: TRBV4-3; CDR3: CASSEGQGATEAFF; DNA: TGCGCCAGCAGCGAGGGACAGGGGGCCACTGAAGCTTTCTTT
D: NA; size: NA; J: TRBJ1-4; V: TRBV2; CDR3: CASSGGITNEKLFF; DNA: TGTGCCAGCAGTGGGGGGATAACTAATGAAAAACTGTTTTTT
D: NA; size: NA; J: TRBJ1-5; V: TRBV7-9; CDR3: CASSLDPGPANQPQHF; DNA: TGTGCCAGCAGCTTAGACCCCGGCCCGGCGAATCAGCCCCAGCATTTT